The 10 T cell receptor beta chains below were found in one sample sequenced in a study of cytomegalovirus exposure and HLA in healthy donors. The primer mix had 60 Vbeta and 13 Jbeta primers. Profiling relied on immunoSEQ multiplex PCR, and the TCRdb table lists in-frame clones only, not all of them. Among roughly 150,000 clones listed, 72% were seen once. The specimen sequenced was PBMCs. The receptors originated from a man between 40 and 49 years old in good health and CMV-seronegative.

CDR3 sequence: CASSPRDRSRNEQFF. In nucleotides, the CDR3 is TGTGCCAGCAGCCCCCGGGACAGGTCTAGAAATGAGCAGTTCTTC. The rearrangement joins TRBV5-8 to TRBJ2-1; TRBD1 matches 8 bases. Per germline, CDR1 SGHTS and CDR2 YDEGEE. The length of the CDR3 is 15 residues. V was clipped by 4 bases and J by 7 bases; unmatched bases: 10.

The chain uses TRBV15 and TRBJ2-7, with D possibly matching TRBD1 (6 bases). The CDR3 consists of 15 residues. Germline CDR1 LNHNV, CDR2 YYDKDF (reference sequence). Trimming took off 0 bases at V and 12 bases at J, with 21 bases between the two ends. The CDR3, as DNA: TGTGCCACCAGCAGAGATCACCAGGGGCCCTCCGGTCTGTACTTC. Residues: CATSRDHQGPSGLYF.

This clone appeared a few times. This chain uses TRBV5-1 with TRBJ1-1, with D possibly TRBD1 on 6 matching bases. The ends were cut back, 2 bases at V and 6 bases at J, with 14 bases in the middle. The CDR3 is made up of 14 amino acids. Germline-derived CDR1 and CDR2 are SGHRS and YFSETQ. The CDR3 nucleotides are TGCGCCAGCAGCTTATACAGGGAAGGGTCTGAAGCTTTCTTT. Translating gives CASSLYREGSEAFF.

This chain links TRBV29-1 with TRBJ1-4; 10 bases agree with TRBD1. Germline trimming cut 7 bases from V and 8 bases from J; bases unmatched to any gene: 4. This CDR3 comprises 12 residues. Germline V gene lookup returns CDR1 SQVTM and CDR2 ANQGSEA. CDR3 in amino acids: CSAGDRGEKLFF. In nucleotides, the CDR3 is TGCAGCGCCGGGGACAGGGGCGAAAAACTGTTTTTT.

This clone was seen just once. V gene TRBV6-4 combines with J gene TRBJ2-1; D remains unclear. The CDR3 runs to 13 residues. The V gene lost 0 bases and the J gene lost 6 bases, with 6 bases spanning the gap. Per germline, CDR1 MRHNA and CDR2 SNTAGT. The CDR3 region has the DNA TGTGCCAGCAGTGACTCGAGAGTCAATGAGCAGTTCTTC. It yields the protein CASSDSRVNEQFF.

This clone has just one count. This chain uses TRBV18 with TRBJ2-1; D remains ambiguous. V dropped 6 bases and J dropped 5 bases, with 5 bases sitting between them. Germline CDR1 and CDR2: KGHSH and LQKENI. This CDR3 is 11 amino acids long. The CDR3 spells CASSADNEQFF. CDR3 DNA sequence: TGTGCCAGCTCCGCAGACAATGAGCAGTTCTTC.

CDR3 in DNA: TGTGCCTGGAGTCGACTAGCGAAATCCTACAATGAGCAGTTCTTC. It codes for CAWSRLAKSYNEQFF. The J gene is TRBJ2-1, the V gene TRBV30; 8 bases agree with TRBD2. CDR1 is GTSNPN, CDR2 SVGIG, per germline (reference sequence). Unmatched junction bases numbered 4, after V lost 2 bases and J lost 1 base. CDR3 length: 15 amino acids. The variable domain in full, with the rest retrieved from reference TRBV30 and TRBJ2-1, is SQTIHQWPATLVQPVGSPLSLECTVEGTSNPNLYWYRQAAGRGLQLLFYSVGIGQISSEVPQNLSASRPQDRQFILSSKKLLLSDSGFYLCAWSRLAKSYNEQFFGPGTRLTVL.

Details on this clone: The CDR3 does not close with the conserved phenylalanine or tryptophan, likely indicating a read error. The DNA is left out, because the CDR3 cannot be placed on it with certainty; the CDR3 is given as TCRdb lists it. The chain joins TRBV5-1 to TRBJ2-7; the DNA was not compared with TRBD1, the D call given in the table. The CDR3 spans 12 amino acids, including both terminal residues. Germline V gene lookup returns CDR1 SGHRS and CDR2 YFSETQ. The CDR3 sequence: CASSPTTGGLMR.

A few counts support this clone. The V gene is TRBV7-4, the J gene TRBJ1-5, with D tentatively TRBD1 (6 bases). V lost 5 bases, J lost 4 bases, and 30 bases lay in between. CDR3 length: 20 residues. CDR1 and CDR2 from the germline V gene are SGHVT and SQSDAQ. This CDR3 reads CASSPRGQPRTGEPNQPQHF. The CDR3 DNA follows: TGTGCCAGCAGCCCGAGGGGACAACCGAGGACGGGTGAACCAAATCAGCCCCAGCATTTT.

The chain carries TRBV29-1 and TRBJ2-1; a weak D match, TRBD1 (6 bases). Trimming removed 2 bases from V and 9 bases from J, with 11 bases in between. Germline CDR1 is SQVTM and CDR2 is ANQGSEA. CDR3 size: 12 residues. The CDR3 loop is CSVEQGIGEQFF. The CDR3 bases are TGCAGCGTTGAACAGGGGATAGGTGAGCAGTTCTTC.